This T cell receptor beta chain is from a study of identical twins. TCRdb called the 5' RACE reads again in MiXCR, with one record for every CDR3 protein. The data show around 100,000 distinct CDR3 sequences, roughly 6% seen once. CDR1 and CDR2 from the germline V gene are DFQATT and SNEGSKA (reference sequence). The ends were cut back, 6 bases at V and 6 bases at J, with 23 bases in the middle. The CDR3 runs 15 residues. This clonotype was detected ten times or more. The specimen sequenced was memory T cells sorted from blood. The chain combines TRBV20-1 with TRBJ1-1, with D perhaps matching TRBD1 (5 bases). This clonotype was sampled from a woman aged 45-65 years in good health. In DNA, the CDR3 is TGCAGTGCCGCATCCAGCACGTCCCCGGGGCCTGAAGCTTTCTTT. Its translation is CSAASSTSPGPEAFF.